Listed here are 18 T cell receptor beta chains from one sample, sequenced in a study of T-cell memory formation after mild COVID-19 (dated by TCRdb to about 2021). Receptor amplification or capture employed 5' RACE. Reads for this sample came from an Illumina NovaSeq 6000. Using fastp at Q25 and MiXCR, TCRdb reprocessed the public reads and kept productive beta chains. Each entry is one CDR3 protein sequence, shown with its most common DNA and genes. The sample table records 540,000 or so distinct CDR3 sequences; just over 20% of these occur just once. The biggest ten clones account for roughly an eighth of the sample. The sequenced sample consisted of PBMCs or a T cell subset sorted from them (not recorded which). Source of these receptors: an adult woman who had mild COVID-19 (a few samples of this study predate the infection). The sample titles of this study are shuffled in the database, so cell type and time point are left out; the donor was told from shared clones.

The chain uses TRBV3-1 and TRBJ1-6; D not resolved. The CDR3 sequence is 15 residues long. Germline V gives CDR1 LGHDT, CDR2 YNNKEL (reference sequence). The V end was cut by 3 bases, the J end by 4 bases, with 10 bases between. CDR3 region: CASSQEDPYNSPLHF. The CDR3 DNA follows: TGTGCCAGCAGCCAGGAGGACCCTTATAATTCACCCCTCCACTTT.

About this clonotype itself: No conserved phenylalanine or tryptophan is present at the end of the CDR3, so a read error is the likely explanation. The V and J genes are TRBV5-1 and TRBJ2-1; D gene uncertain. From germline, CDR1 is SGHRS and CDR2 YFSETQ. The CDR3 consists of 13 residues. Between the trimmed V and J ends, which lost 4 bases and 8 bases, there was a span of 13 bases. The CDR3 DNA reads TGCGCCAGCAGCCTTCCGATTAACGATGAGCAGTTCTCC. It translates to CASSLPINDEQFS.

This clonotype was seen once. At one end, the junction sequence differs from germline, possibly due to a read error. CDR3 nucleotides: TGCGCCAGCAGCTTACAAGGGAGTGCCACTAATGAAAAACTGTATTTT. This gives the protein CASSLQGSATNEKLYF. This chain joins TRBV5-1 and TRBJ1-4, with no clear D. CDR3 size: 16 residues. Germline values: CDR1 SGHRS, CDR2 YFSETQ.

This clonotype was detected a few times. The gene calls are TRBV7-2 and TRBJ1-1; 7 bases match TRBD1. CDR3 size: 15 residues. Germline V gives CDR1 SGHTA, CDR2 FQGNSA. The J segment lost 2 bases and the V segment lost 1 base, leaving 4 bases of the junction unmatched. CDR3 protein: CASSLDGTVNTEAFF. The CDR3 coding sequence is TGTGCCAGCAGCTTAGATGGGACAGTCAACACTGAAGCTTTCTTT.

In this sample, this clonotype turned up many times. The genes are TRBV5-6 and TRBJ2-7, with D hard to call. This CDR3 region has 12 residues. Per the germline V gene, CDR1 is SGHDT and CDR2 is YYEEEE. V lost 1 base, J lost 4 bases, and 6 bases lay in between. The CDR3 nucleotides are TGTGCCAGCAGCTTGCCCGGATACGAGCAGTACTTC. Residues: CASSLPGYEQYF.

The sample holds a few counts of this clonotype. The chain links TRBV7-2 to TRBJ2-1; D ambiguous. Trimming removed 3 bases from V and 6 bases from J, with 9 bases in between. The CDR3 sequence is 13 residues long. The germline V gene has CDR1 SGHTA and CDR2 FQGNSA. CDR3 amino acids: CASSFTRPNEQFF. CDR3 bases: TGTGCCAGCAGCTTTACTCGGCCCAATGAGCAGTTCTTC.

This clonotype was found a few times. V usage is TRBV7-9 and J usage is TRBJ2-5; perhaps TRBD2 as D (5 bases). The CDR3 contains 13 residues. CDR1 is SEHNR and CDR2 is FQNEAQ in the germline V gene (reference sequence). V was trimmed by 5 bases and J by 5 bases, leaving 12 bases between them. The CDR3 loop is CASSPAVAETQYF. The DNA for the CDR3 is TGTGCCAGCAGCCCCGCGGTAGCGGAGACCCAGTACTTC. Filled out from reference TRBV7-9 and TRBJ2-5, the complete variable domain reads DTGVSQNPRHKITKRGQNVTFRCDPISEHNRLYWYRQTLGQGPEFLTYFQNEAQLEKSRLLSDRFSAERPKGSFSTLEIQRTEQGDSAMYLCASSPAVAETQYFGPGTRLLVL.

This clonotype has just a few counts. The CDR3 nucleotides read TGTGCCAGCAGTGCCCAGGCCGGGACAGGGAATGCTGGGGCCAACGTCCTGACTTTC. This codes for CASSAQAGTGNAGANVLTF. The genes are TRBV12-3 or TRBV12-4 and TRBJ2-6, with 9 bases matching TRBD1. The CDR3 is made up of 19 amino acids. V shed 5 bases and J 2 bases; nucleotides not matched to a gene: 13.

This clonotype turned up a few times. The chain uses TRBV2 and TRBJ2-2; 9 bases match TRBD2. Germline trimming cut 7 bases from V and 5 bases from J; bases unmatched to any gene: 14. Germline V CDR1 and CDR2: SNHLY, FYNNEI. The CDR3 contains 17 residues. The CDR3: CASTGTSSPKGTGELFF. DNA of the CDR3: TGTGCCAGCACGGGGACTAGCAGCCCCAAGGGTACCGGGGAGCTGTTTTTT.

This clonotype was counted a few times. The chain employs TRBV5-1 and TRBJ1-1; the D gene is possibly TRBD1 (5 bases). Trimming removed 5 bases from V and 10 bases from J, with 15 bases in between. The CDR3 is 12 amino acids. From germline, CDR1 is SGHRS and CDR2 YFSETQ. In DNA, the CDR3 is TGCGCCAGCAGTGGCACAGGTAGCAGAGCTTTCTTT. Translation gives CASSGTGSRAFF.

The J gene is TRBJ2-2, the V gene TRBV9, with unresolved D. The V end lost 4 bases, the J end lost 6 bases, and 7 bases lay between the germline ends. This CDR3 has 12 amino acids. Germline CDR1 SGDLS, CDR2 YYNGEE. CDR3 sequence reads: CASSPTSGELFF. The CDR3 DNA sequence: TGTGCCAGCAGCCCCACGTCCGGGGAGCTGTTTTTT.

The chain recombines TRBV6-6 with TRBJ2-7; D ambiguous. Trimming took 4 bases from V and 6 from J, leaving 16 bases between them. The CDR3 is 14 amino acids. Per germline, CDR1 MNHNY and CDR2 SVGAGI (reference sequence). DNA for the CDR3: TGTGCCAGCAGTTTGGAACGGATCGAGGCCGAGCAGTACTTC. Protein sequence: CASSLERIEAEQYF.

Written as DNA, the CDR3 is TGTGCCAGCAGTAACGACCGTACTCCCCTCCACTTT. It yields the protein CASSNDRTPLHF. The rearrangement joins TRBV6-2 or TRBV6-3 to TRBJ1-6; D remains unclear. The CDR3 runs to 12 residues. V lost 5 bases and J 13 bases, leaving 12 bases between the germline ends. Germline loops: CDR1 MNHEY, CDR2 SVGEGT.

This clonotype came up a few times. The rearrangement uses TRBV30 and TRBJ2-3, with D possibly called TRBD1 or TRBD2 (5 bases each). V was trimmed by 4 bases and J by 4 bases, leaving 12 bases between them. CDR1 is GTSNPN, CDR2 SVGIG, per germline (reference sequence). The CDR3 consists of 13 residues. CDR3 amino acids: CAWTPGPPDTQYF. DNA of the CDR3: TGTGCCTGGACCCCGGGACCCCCAGATACGCAGTATTTT.

V usage is TRBV4-2 and J usage is TRBJ2-1; D call uncertain. Per germline, CDR1 LGHNA and CDR2 YNFKEQ. The V end was cut by 2 bases, the J end by 1 base, with 6 bases between. The CDR3 length is 14 residues. The CDR3 DNA reads as TGTGCCAGCAGCCAAATATTGTCCTACAATGAGCAGTTCTTC. Translating it yields CASSQILSYNEQFF.

This chain links TRBV7-2 with TRBJ2-1, with D tentatively TRBD1 (6 bases). With 6 bases removed from V and 0 bases from J, the gap between germline ends came to 12 bases. This CDR3 is 15 amino acids long. The V gene's germline CDR1 is SGHTA and CDR2 FQGNSA. The CDR3 reads CASSEQGYSYNEQFF. CDR3 DNA: TGTGCCAGCAGTGAACAGGGTTACTCCTACAATGAGCAGTTCTTC.

Many counts were recorded for this clonotype. V gene TRBV7-9 combines with J gene TRBJ2-7; D gene ambiguous. Germline V gene lookup returns CDR1 SEHNR and CDR2 FQNEAQ (reference sequence). Trimming removed 5 bases from V and 3 bases from J, with 5 bases in between. This CDR3 contains 11 residues. CDR3 coding DNA: TGTGCCAGCAGCCAATTCTACGAGCAGTACTTC. It encodes CASSQFYEQYF.

The chain links TRBV3-1 to TRBJ2-2, with 7 bases aligning to TRBD2. This CDR3 has 12 residues. Germline-derived CDR1 and CDR2 are LGHDT and YNNKEL (reference sequence). V dropped 7 bases and J dropped 7; count of bases not matched to a gene: 3. Written as DNA, the CDR3 is TGTGCCAGCATGGGAGGGTTCGGGGAGCTGTTTTTT. It yields the protein CASMGGFGELFF.